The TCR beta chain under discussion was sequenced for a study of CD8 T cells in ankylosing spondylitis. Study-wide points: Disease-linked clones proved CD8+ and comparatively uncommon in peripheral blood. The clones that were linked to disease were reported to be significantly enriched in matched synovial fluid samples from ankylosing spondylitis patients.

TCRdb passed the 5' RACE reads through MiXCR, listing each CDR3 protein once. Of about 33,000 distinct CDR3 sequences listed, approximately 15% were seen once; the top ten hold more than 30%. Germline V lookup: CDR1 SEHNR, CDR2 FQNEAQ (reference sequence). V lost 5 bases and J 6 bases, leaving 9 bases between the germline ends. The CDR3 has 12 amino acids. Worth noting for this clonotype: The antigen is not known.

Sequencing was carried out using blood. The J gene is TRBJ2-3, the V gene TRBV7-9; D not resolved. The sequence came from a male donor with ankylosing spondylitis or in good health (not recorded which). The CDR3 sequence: CASSPIWDTQYF. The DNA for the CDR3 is TGTGCCAGCAGCCCCATTTGGGATACGCAGTATTTT.